This section outlines one TCR beta chain sequence together with its context. Its antigen is as yet unknown. V was trimmed by 0 bases and J by 8 bases, leaving 8 bases between them. Germline V gene sequence: CDR1 LGHNA, CDR2 YSLEER. The CDR3 length is 13 residues. The sample comes from a study of CD8 T cells in ankylosing spondylitis. Study-level points and caveats: Researchers reportedly found disease-linked clones significantly enriched in matched ankylosing spondylitis synovial fluid. Those disease-linked clones were CD8+; they were also relatively rare in peripheral blood.

Researchers built TCR beta libraries using quantitative 5'-RACE with molecular barcodes. TCRdb passed the 5' RACE reads through MiXCR, listing each CDR3 protein once. This repertoire shows 250,000 or so distinct CDR3 sequences, more than 15% found once; its top ten account for around 32%. The specimen was blood, either unsorted or a sorted T cell fraction (not recorded which). The clonotype originates from a male donor with ankylosing spondylitis or in good health (not recorded which). The rearrangement links TRBV4-3 to TRBJ2-1; the D is unclear. Here the CDR3 DNA reads TGCGCCAGCAGCCAAGATCTTCGCTATGAGCAGTTCTTC. This codes for CASSQDLRYEQFF.